This TCR beta chain was sequenced for a study of T-cell memory formation after mild COVID-19 (dated by TCRdb to about 2021). General notes on the study: Most TCR sequence clusters were specific to one of the two donors. In a couple of donors, T-cell clones that expanded and contracted after mild COVID-19 were tracked by sequencing TCRalpha and TCRbeta repertoires over time. The cohort comprised two young, previously healthy adult volunteers, one female and one male. The paper's findings and limits, for the study overall: Contracting CD4+ clones were found mainly in CM and EM memory subsets, while CD8+ clones were enriched in EMRA. Balanced CD4/CD8 phenotypes were observed for clones contracting from day 15 to 85, whereas a bias towards CD4+ was observed for a second wave of clones expanding from day 15 to 37. SARS-CoV-2 specificity of the second-wave clones peaking on day 37 was not confirmed. Some responding clones were found in pre-infection memory, which suggests that pre-existing cross-reactive memory T cells took part in the SARS-CoV-2 response. Only a couple of mild cases were covered by the study, and larger cohorts that include severe cases with pre-infection samples were considered necessary.

On this clonotype: Which antigen it targets is not known. Per-base qualities were not stored, and no clone one base away is much larger.

TCRdb names Illumina NovaSeq 6000 as the instrument used. TCRalpha and TCRbeta cDNA libraries were built by 5'RACE with constant-segment primers, adding sample barcodes and unique molecular identifiers. Trizol reagent was used to extract RNA from every sample. The libraries were amplified in two PCR steps, and the second step added a second sample barcode and Illumina TruSeq adapters. Libraries were sequenced on an Illumina NovaSeq with 2 x 150 bp paired-end reads. From the authors' description of their analysis: Demultiplexing of reads and collapsing into UMI-guided consensus sequences were performed with migec v1.2.7. Using mixcr v2.1.11, UMI consensuses were aligned to TRA and TRB V and J templates and then assembled into clonotypes. Expanded or contracted clonotypes were those called significant by both edgeR and NoisET, with noise models trained on biological replicates. For edgeR calls, the thresholds were a false discovery rate-adjusted p below 0.01 and a log2 fold-change of 1. As an exploratory analysis of dynamics, max-normalized trajectories of the 1000 most abundant clonotypes were examined with PCA combined with hierarchical clustering. Each responding clone was given a CD4 or CD8 phenotype based on the CD4+ and CD8+ repertoires, which had been sequenced separately. The public sequencing data were trimmed at Q25 with fastp and processed into clonotypes with MiXCR by TCRdb, which kept only in-frame beta chains. Rows with a matching CDR3 protein are joined into one entry that keeps the most common DNA and genes. TCRdb's processing, not the authors', yielded these V and J calls. This sample gives 44,000 or so distinct CDR3 sequences in total; 7.5% to 10% of them show up just once. The ten top clones hold 12% of the sample.

The germline V gene provides CDR1 SQVTM and CDR2 ANQGSEA. The CDR3 goes from the cysteine to the phenylalanine over 14 residues. Only the CDR3 part of the read is kept: 42 bases, read in frame from the first base. V is reduced by 7 bases and J by 4 bases, leaving a spacing of 20 bases between them. Ficoll-Paque density gradient centrifugation was the method used to isolate PBMCs. The chain is made from TRBV29-1 and TRBJ2-7; TRBD1 might be the D gene, on 6 matching bases. Sequencing was done on a sample of PBMCs or a T cell subset sorted from them (not recorded which). The source of this sequence is an adult woman who had mild COVID-19 (a few samples of this study predate the infection). The sample titles of this study are shuffled in the database, so cell type and time point are left out; the donor was told from shared clones. For the CDR3, the sequence is CSAKGVANTYEQYF. In nucleotide form, the sequence is TGCAGCGCCAAGGGGGTTGCCAATACGTACGAGCAGTACTTC.